The present T cell receptor (beta chain) was sequenced within a study of shared clonotypes between healthy human individuals. Study summary: Each donor had three CD4 naive, three CD4 memory, two CD8 naive and one CD8 memory plate.

Profiled with immunoSEQ multiplex PCR; TCRdb holds only in-frame clones, not every one. The data hold a few million clones, with 85% to 95% observed a single time. The specimen was naive CD4+ T cells from PBMCs. The subset denotes: CD45RA+ positively selected. The TCR comes from a man between 18 and 35 years old in good health. Some clones in this sample may be carry-over from other donors' samples.

The CDR3 sequence is CASKPGIQETQYF. As DNA, the CDR3 is TGTGCCAGCAAACCGGGAATCCAAGAGACCCAGTACTTC. This rearrangement joins TRBV5-4 to TRBJ2-5; possible D gene TRBD2, 5 bases. The CDR3 is made up of 13 amino acids. Germline values: CDR1 SGHNT, CDR2 YYREEE (reference sequence). V was pared by 6 bases and J by 1 base, with 10 bases between.